These T cell receptor beta chains were read from a single sample in a study of Ad26.COV2.S vaccination and SARS-CoV-2 variants. Libraries were prepared by immunoSEQ multiplex PCR; TCRdb keeps only in-frame clonotypes and omits some of them. Of 380,000 or so clones in the sample, approximately 83% were seen once. The source was peripheral blood, collected in a trial of Ad26.COV2.S vaccine versus placebo. The receptors originated from a person between 18 and 59 years old who received the Ad26.COV2.S COVID-19 vaccine or a placebo. Each CDR3 is given with its conserved first and last residue. D genes are given only for firm matches.

cdr3_aa	v_call	j_call	d_call
CSVASQGSDSPLHF	TRBV29-1	TRBJ1-6	.
CASSLFGNEQFF	TRBV5-6	TRBJ2-1	.
CASSLTGKNEQFF	TRBV7-6	TRBJ2-1	.
CSVEGTSGNEQFF	TRBV29-1	TRBJ2-1	TRBD2
CASSQDLTEATRPDTQYF	TRBV4-2	TRBJ2-3	.
CSVDTGSLYNEQFF	TRBV29-1	TRBJ2-1	.
CASSLGKGLAGPHEQYF	TRBV7-9	TRBJ2-7	TRBD2
CASSPRRMDREDTGELFF	TRBV18	TRBJ2-2	TRBD1
CASSIRDTRDQPQHF	TRBV19	TRBJ1-5	.
CATSRDRQGSSYEQYF	TRBV15	TRBJ2-7	TRBD1
CASSPAAHYEQYF	TRBV5-1	TRBJ2-7	.
CASSQTRESGYTF	TRBV5-1	TRBJ1-2	.
CASSLMMGLTEAFF	TRBV7-9	TRBJ1-1	.
CSVRYNEQFF	TRBV29-1	TRBJ2-1	.
CASRWAPDSSNQPQHF	TRBV19	TRBJ1-5	.
CASSGSGGATEQFF	TRBV7-3	TRBJ2-1	TRBD2
CASSRADRDYGYTF	TRBV4-1	TRBJ1-2	TRBD1
CASSLAQNEQFF	TRBV7-9	TRBJ2-1	.
CASSEALGSELEQGYTF	TRBV6-1	TRBJ1-2	.
CASSSGTVNEKLFF	TRBV5-8	TRBJ1-4	TRBD1
CAIRASNTGWGYTF	TRBV10-3	TRBJ1-2	.
CASSLDLYTEAFF	TRBV27	TRBJ1-1	.
CASSYSTGQESYEQYF	TRBV6-5	TRBJ2-7	TRBD1
CASSQGLGNSPLHF	TRBV4-1	TRBJ1-6	.
CASSPAGLQGTQYF	TRBV4-1	TRBJ2-5	.
CASSVAAGTDTQYF	TRBV9	TRBJ2-3	.
CASSLIRRGAYNEQFF	TRBV5-1	TRBJ2-1	TRBD2
CAAQGQLNYGYTF	TRBV7-9	TRBJ1-2	TRBD1
CASSQDITGGSYEQYF	TRBV4-2	TRBJ2-7	TRBD1
CASTQAGVGETQYF	TRBV6-5	TRBJ2-5	TRBD2
CASSLIPGREATQYF	TRBV5-1	TRBJ2-5	.
CASSLEVASTEAFF	TRBV5-4	TRBJ1-1	.
CASTTGGRQPQHF	TRBV12-3/TRBV12-4	TRBJ1-5	.
CSVGWRGGDNEQFF	TRBV29-1	TRBJ2-1	TRBD2
CASSPNSGEETQYF	TRBV18	TRBJ2-5	.
CASSETVADTQYF	TRBV10-1	TRBJ2-3	.
CASSWRNYGYTF	TRBV5-5	TRBJ1-2	.
CASSLWTGGSETQYF	TRBV7-6	TRBJ2-5	TRBD1
CASSIDGPQHF	TRBV19	TRBJ1-5	.
CASSLGRRNTEAFF	TRBV27	TRBJ1-1	.
CASSTGWNEQFF	TRBV6-5	TRBJ2-1	.
CATSSPRDRGTNEQFF	TRBV15	TRBJ2-1	TRBD1
CSARTETQYF	TRBV20-1	TRBJ2-5	.
CASSPIFFRAMNEQFF	TRBV3-1/TRBV3-2	TRBJ2-1	.
CASSKASQRGTDTQYF	TRBV19	TRBJ2-3	.
CASSQVPGHWYNEQFF	TRBV4-1	TRBJ2-1	.
CASSLVGRTIFSTGELFF	TRBV5-1	TRBJ2-2	.
CASSYSGPGNTIYF	TRBV6-6	TRBJ1-3	.